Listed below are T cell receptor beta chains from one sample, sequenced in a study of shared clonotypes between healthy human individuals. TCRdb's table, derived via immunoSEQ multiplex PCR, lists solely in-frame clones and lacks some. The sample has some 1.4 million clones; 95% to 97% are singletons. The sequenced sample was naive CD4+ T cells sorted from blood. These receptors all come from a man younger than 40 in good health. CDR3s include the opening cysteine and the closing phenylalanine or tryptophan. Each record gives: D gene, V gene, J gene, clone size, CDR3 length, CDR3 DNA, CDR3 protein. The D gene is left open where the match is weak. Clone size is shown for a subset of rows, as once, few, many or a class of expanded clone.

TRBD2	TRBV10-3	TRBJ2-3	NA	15	TGTGCCATCAGTGAGTCGAGCGGGAGGGCTGATACGCAGTATTTT	CAISESSGRADTQYF
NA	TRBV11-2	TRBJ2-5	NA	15	TGTGCCAGCAGCTTGGGGGACAACAGCCAAGAGACCCAGTACTTC	CASSLGDNSQETQYF
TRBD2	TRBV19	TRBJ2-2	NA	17	TGTGCCAGTATATCGGGGACTAGCGGGACGAACACCGGGGAGCTGTTTTTT	CASISGTSGTNTGELFF
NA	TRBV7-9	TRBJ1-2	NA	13	TGTGCCAGCAGCTTCCCAGGATTGAGCGGCTACACCTTC	CASSFPGLSGYTF
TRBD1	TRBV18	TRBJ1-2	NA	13	TGTGCCAGCTCACCATATCAGGGGGATGACTACACCTTC	CASSPYQGDDYTF
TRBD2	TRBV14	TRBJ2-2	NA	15	TGTGCCAGCAGCCAGTCGGCGGGGGTAAACGGGGAGCTGTTTTTT	CASSQSAGVNGELFF
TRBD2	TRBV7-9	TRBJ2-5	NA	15	TGTGCCAGCAGCTCTCCCACTAGCGGGAAAGAGACCCAGTACTTC	CASSSPTSGKETQYF
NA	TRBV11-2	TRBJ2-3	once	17	TGTGCCAGCAGCTTAGGGTTCGGGCTCCAGAGCACAGATACGCAGTATTTT	CASSLGFGLQSTDTQYF
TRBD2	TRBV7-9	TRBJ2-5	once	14	TGTGCCAGCAGCCCTCTTAGCGGGAAAGAGACCCAGTACTTC	CASSPLSGKETQYF
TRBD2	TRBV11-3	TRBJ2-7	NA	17	TGTGCCAGCAGCTTAGAAACTGGCCTAGCGGGAGCCTACGAGCAGTACTTC	CASSLETGLAGAYEQYF
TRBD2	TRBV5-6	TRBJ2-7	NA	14	TGTGCCAGCAGCGCACTAGCGGGAGACCGCGAGCAGTACTTC	CASSALAGDREQYF
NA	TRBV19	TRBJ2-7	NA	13	TGTGCCAGTGGCAGGGGTAGGTCGTACGAGCAGTACTTC	CASGRGRSYEQYF
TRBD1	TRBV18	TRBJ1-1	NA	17	TGTGCCAGCTCACCTAATTTCCTCCAGGGGGCGCCGGCTGAAGCTTTCTTT	CASSPNFLQGAPAEAFF
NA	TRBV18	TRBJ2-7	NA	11	TGTGCCAGCTCACCATTAGAAGAGCAGTACTTC	CASSPLEEQYF
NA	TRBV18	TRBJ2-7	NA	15	TGTGCCAGCTCACCTTACCGGGACCGTACCTACGAGCAGTACTTC	CASSPYRDRTYEQYF
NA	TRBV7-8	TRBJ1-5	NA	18	TGTGCCAGCAGCTTAGGACTCAGCTTGCCCCTTGATCGTCAGCCCCAGCATTTT	CASSLGLSLPLDRQPQHF
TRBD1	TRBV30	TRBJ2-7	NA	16	TGTGCCTGGAGTCTTTCTCCGGGACAGGTAGGTCGCGAGCAGTACTTC	CAWSLSPGQVGREQYF
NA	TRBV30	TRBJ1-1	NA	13	TGTGCCTGGGGGAAAAACTTGAACACTGAAGCTTTCTTT	CAWGKNLNTEAFF
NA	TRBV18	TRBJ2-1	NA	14	TGTGCCAGCTCACTATCTGTAGGGTACAATGAGCAGTTCTTC	CASSLSVGYNEQFF
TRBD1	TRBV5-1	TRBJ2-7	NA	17	TGCGCCAGCAGCTTGGGGACCTCAGGGGGAAGCTCCTACGAGCAGTACTTC	CASSLGTSGGSSYEQYF
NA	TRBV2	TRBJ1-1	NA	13	TGTGCCAGCAGTCGGGACATGAACACTGAAGCTTTCTTT	CASSRDMNTEAFF
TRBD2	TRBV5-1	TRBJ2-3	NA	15	TGCGCCAGCGCACCAACTAGCGGGAGGGTGGATACGCAGTATTTT	CASAPTSGRVDTQYF
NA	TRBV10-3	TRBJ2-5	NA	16	TGTGCCATCAGTGAGGGTGGGACCCCCCGTCCAGAGACCCAGTACTTC	CAISEGGTPRPETQYF
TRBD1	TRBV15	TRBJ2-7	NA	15	TGTGCCACCAGCAGAGATCGTCAGGGGGCATCGGAGCAGTACTTC	CATSRDRQGASEQYF
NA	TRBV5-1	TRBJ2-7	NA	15	TGCGCCAGCAGCTTGGTAGCTAGTGAGGAATACGAGCAGTACTTC	CASSLVASEEYEQYF
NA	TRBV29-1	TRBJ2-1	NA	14	TGCAGCGTTACCGGACAGAACCCGATGGGTGAGCAGTTCTTC	CSVTGQNPMGEQFF
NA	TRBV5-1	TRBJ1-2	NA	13	TGCGCCAGCAACTCAGGGTTACCCTATGGCTACACCTTC	CASNSGLPYGYTF
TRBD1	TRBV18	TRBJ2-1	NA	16	TGTGCCAGCTCACTAAAAGGACAGGGGGCAAGCAATGAGCAGTTCTTC	CASSLKGQGASNEQFF
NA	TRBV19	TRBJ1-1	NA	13	TGTGCCAGTAAGACCCAGGGGCAAGCCGAAGCTTTCTTT	CASKTQGQAEAFF
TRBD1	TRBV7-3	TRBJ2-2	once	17	TGTGCCAGCAGCTTAACGTCAGGGGGTCTGAGATCCGGGGAGCTGTTTTTT	CASSLTSGGLRSGELFF
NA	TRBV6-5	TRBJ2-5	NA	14	TGTGCCAGCAGTTACGGCCCCACGGGGGAGACCCAGTACTTC	CASSYGPTGETQYF
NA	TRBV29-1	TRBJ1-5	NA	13	TGCAGCGTGAGGTGGGGGATCCATCAGCCCCAGCATTTT	CSVRWGIHQPQHF
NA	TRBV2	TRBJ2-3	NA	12	TGTGGTGCTGGAACTAGCACAGATACGCAGTATTTT	CGAGTSTDTQYF
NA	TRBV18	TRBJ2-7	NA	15	TGTGCCAGCTCACCGCGTGGGCGGTACTCCGGGGAGCAGTACTTC	CASSPRGRYSGEQYF
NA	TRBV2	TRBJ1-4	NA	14	TGTGCCAGCAGGCGAACAGTCCGGAATGAAAAACTGTTTTTT	CASRRTVRNEKLFF
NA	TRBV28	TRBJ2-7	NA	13	TGTGCCAGCAGTTTGAGCGGGCCCTACGAGCAGTACTTC	CASSLSGPYEQYF
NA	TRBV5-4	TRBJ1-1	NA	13	TGTGCCAGCAGCTTGGCCGCTAGGACTGAAGCTTTCTTT	CASSLAARTEAFF
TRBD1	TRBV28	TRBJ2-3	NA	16	TGTGCCAGCAGTTTTCAGGGGGCAAAGGGCACAGATACGCAGTATTTT	CASSFQGAKGTDTQYF
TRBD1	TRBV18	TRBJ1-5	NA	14	TGTGCCAGCTCAGAAGGACAGGGCGATCAGCCCCAGCATTTT	CASSEGQGDQPQHF
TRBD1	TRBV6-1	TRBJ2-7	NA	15	TGTGCCAGCAGTGCACTTCCGGGACAGGCCTACGAGCAGTACTTC	CASSALPGQAYEQYF
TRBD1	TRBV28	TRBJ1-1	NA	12	TGTGCCAGCAGGGACAGGTTAACTGAAGCTTTCTTT	CASRDRLTEAFF
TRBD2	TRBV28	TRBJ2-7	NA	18	TGTGCCAGCAGTGGGGCAGGAAGGACTAGCGGCCGATACTACGAGCAGTACTTC	CASSGAGRTSGRYYEQYF
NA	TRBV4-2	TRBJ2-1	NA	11	TGTGCCAGCAGCCAAGTCAATGAGCAGTTCTTC	CASSQVNEQFF
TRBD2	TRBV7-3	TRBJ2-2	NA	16	TGTGCCAGCAGTCTTACTAGCGGGAGTGGGACCGGGGAGCTGTTTTTT	CASSLTSGSGTGELFF
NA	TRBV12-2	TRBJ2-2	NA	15	TGTGCAAGTCGCGAAAGGGACTCGCCGTCCGGGGAGCTGTTTTTT	CASRERDSPSGELFF
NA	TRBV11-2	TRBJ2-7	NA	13	TGTGCCAGCAGCCACGGGTTCATAGGTGAGCAGTACTTC	CASSHGFIGEQYF
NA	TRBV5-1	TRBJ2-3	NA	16	TGCGCCAGCAGCCCGGGGACATTTTCTAGCACAGATACGCAGTATTTT	CASSPGTFSSTDTQYF
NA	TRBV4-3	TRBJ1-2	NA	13	TGCGCCAGCAGCCTCGGCAGGGGTTATGGCTACACCTTC	CASSLGRGYGYTF
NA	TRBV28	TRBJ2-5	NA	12	TGTGCCAGCAGTTTTCGGGGCTCTACCCAGTACTTC	CASSFRGSTQYF
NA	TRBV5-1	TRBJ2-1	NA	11	TGCGCCAGCACCCCAGGAAATGAGCAGTTCTTC	CASTPGNEQFF
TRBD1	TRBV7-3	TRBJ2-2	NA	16	TGTGCCAGCAGCTTAGGGCGGGACAGGGGCACCGGGGAGCTGTTTTTT	CASSLGRDRGTGELFF
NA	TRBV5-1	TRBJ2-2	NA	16	TGCGCCAGCAGCTTGCAGGCAGGGGGGCTCACCGGGGAGCTGTTTTTT	CASSLQAGGLTGELFF
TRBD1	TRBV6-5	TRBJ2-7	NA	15	TGTGCCAGCAGTTACGAACAGGGGAGAACCTACGAGCAGTACTTC	CASSYEQGRTYEQYF
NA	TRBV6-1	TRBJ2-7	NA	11	TGTGCCAGCAGTGTACAATTAGAGCAGTACTTC	CASSVQLEQYF
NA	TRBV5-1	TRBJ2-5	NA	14	TGCGCCAGCAGCCTGACAGGAGTCCAAGAGACCCAGTACTTC	CASSLTGVQETQYF
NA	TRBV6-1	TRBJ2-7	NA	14	TGTGCCAGCAGTGAAGGAGGGCCGGCCTACGAGCAGTACTTC	CASSEGGPAYEQYF
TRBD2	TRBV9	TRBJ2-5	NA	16	TGTGCCAGCAGCGTACTTAGCGGGGGATACGAAGAGACCCAGTACTTC	CASSVLSGGYEETQYF